The clone carrying this T cell receptor (beta chain) was picked up many times. The CDR3 spans 15 residues. Trimming stripped 3 bases from V and 0 bases from J, with 6 bases between. Looked up from germline, CDR1 is SNHLY and CDR2 is FYNNEI. The sample comes from a study of metastatic and nonmetastatic thyroid tumors. Every patient was untreated before thyroid surgery. TCRdb re-clonotyped the PCR reads via MiXCR. The sample holds under 50,000 clones, approximately 17% seen once. The V call is TRBV2, the J call TRBJ2-6, with no clear D. The specimen was tumor tissue. This receptor was taken from a female donor with papillary thyroid cancer or a benign thyroid nodule (not recorded which). Some clones in this sample may be carry-over from other donors' samples. The CDR3 loop reads CASSDGFSGANVLTF. In DNA form, the CDR3 reads TGTGCCAGCAGTGACGGATTCTCTGGGGCCAACGTCCTGACTTTC.